The next 30 T cell receptor beta chains were all read from a single sample in a study of T cells in Graves' hyperthyroidism and ophthalmopathy. Authors of the study amplified TCR beta CDR3 regions from RNA transcripts. A set of HTBI primers served as the primers for a first-round RT-PCR of the TCR CDR3. TCRdb reanalysed the multiplex PCR reads using MiXCR and keeps one entry per CDR3 protein. The sample lists roughly 500,000 distinct CDR3 sequences, about 45% occurring once. Sequenced input: peripheral blood or thyroid tissue (not recorded which). These receptors were collected from an adult woman with Graves' disease, either hyperthyroidism or ophthalmopathy (not recorded which).

The genes are TRBV7-9 and TRBJ1-2, with no clear D. The V gene's germline CDR1 is SEHNR and CDR2 FQNEAQ (reference sequence). V was pared by 10 bases and J by 6 bases, with 12 bases between. The CDR3 extends over 11 amino acids. CDR3 sequence: CATGITDGYTF. CDR3 sequence (DNA): TGTGCCACCGGAATAACAGATGGCTACACCTTC. Full variable domain (missing parts from reference TRBV7-9 and TRBJ1-2): DTGVSQNPRHKITKRGQNVTFRCDPISEHNRLYWYRQTLGQGPEFLTYFQNEAQLEKSRLLSDRFSAERPKGSFSTLEIQRTEQGDSAMYLCATGITDGYTFGSGTRLTVV.

This clonotype appeared many times. The chain couples TRBV20-1 to TRBJ1-5, with D perhaps matching TRBD1 (5 bases). CDR1 is DFQATT and CDR2 is SNEGSKA in the germline V gene (reference sequence). Between the trimmed V and J ends, which lost 6 bases and 0 bases, there was a span of 12 bases. The CDR3 extends over 14 amino acids. The DNA of the CDR3 is TGCAGTGCCGCTCGGGGGGATAGCAATCAGCCCCAGCATTTT. Translation: CSAARGDSNQPQHF.

This clonotype was counted at least ten times. The V gene is TRBV29-1, the J gene TRBJ2-5; 8 nucleotides line up with TRBD2. J gave up 7 bases and V 1 base, and 11 bases lay outside the gene matches. This CDR3 contains 15 residues. Germline assignment: CDR1 SQVTM and CDR2 ANQGSEA. The CDR3 DNA is TGCAGCGTTGAAGTTCTTGCGGGAGGAGGGGGGACCCAGTACTTC. Amino acid sequence: CSVEVLAGGGGTQYF.

This clonotype was seen at least ten times. J is TRBJ1-6 and V is TRBV10-2; D gene ambiguous. V was pared by 2 bases and J by 0 bases, with 14 bases between. The CDR3 length is 18 residues. Looked up from germline, CDR1 is WSHSY and CDR2 is SAAADI. The CDR3 loop is CASSEGFMWGSYNSPLHF. The CDR3 DNA sequence: TGCGCCAGCAGTGAGGGATTCATGTGGGGCTCCTATAATTCACCCCTCCACTTT.

The chain uses TRBV28 and TRBJ1-2; D gene uncertain. CDR1 and CDR2 (germline): MDHEN, SYDVKM. CDR3 length: 12 residues. Trimming took 3 bases from V and 3 from J, leaving 5 bases between them. CDR3 amino acids: CASSFLYYGYTF. The CDR3 nucleotides read TGTGCCAGCAGTTTCCTGTACTATGGCTACACCTTC.

This clonotype came up many times. The J gene is TRBJ1-1, the V gene TRBV3-1; D ambiguous. CDR1 is LGHDT, CDR2 YNNKEL, per germline (reference sequence). The CDR3 loop spans 13 amino acids. V was trimmed by 5 bases and J by 9 bases, leaving 16 bases between them. The chain's CDR3 is CASSSGVVRQAFF. CDR3 DNA sequence: TGTGCCAGCAGCTCTGGAGTGGTCCGCCAAGCTTTCTTT.

The genes are TRBV29-1 and TRBJ2-3, with unresolved D. Germline-derived CDR1 and CDR2 are SQVTM and ANQGSEA. Trimming stripped 4 bases from V and 0 bases from J, with 14 bases between. The CDR3 runs to 15 residues. The CDR3 DNA sequence: TGCAGCGTTGGCAAAGGAAGGTCTAGCACAGATACGCAGTATTTT. Its translation: CSVGKGRSSTDTQYF.

The rearrangement uses TRBV19 and TRBJ1-5; D is possibly TRBD1 (6 bases). Trimming stripped 9 bases from V and 7 bases from J, with 25 bases between. The germline V gene encodes CDR1 LNHDA and CDR2 SQIVND (reference sequence). This CDR3 spans 16 amino acids. CDR3 bases: TGTGCCAGCGCGGAAACAGGGCCCTCTCTCACCCAGCCCCAGCATTTT. Translation: CASAETGPSLTQPQHF.

This chain uses TRBV4-3 with TRBJ2-1, with 9 bases lining up with TRBD2. V lost 3 bases, J lost 6 bases, and 3 bases stayed unmatched. Germline values: CDR1 LGHNA, CDR2 YSLEER. CDR3 length: 14 residues. CDR3 nucleotide sequence: TGCGCCAGCAGCCACGCGGGACTAGCCAATGAGCAGTTCTTC. This encodes CASSHAGLANEQFF.

This clonotype was picked up a small number of times. The gene calls are TRBV2 and TRBJ2-5; 9 bases map to TRBD2. The CDR3 is made up of 15 amino acids. In germline, CDR1 is SNHLY, CDR2 FYNNEI. Trimming removed 4 bases from V and 2 bases from J; junction bases left unmatched: 5. The CDR3 protein is CASSGLADGQETQYF. CDR3 DNA sequence: TGTGCCAGCAGTGGACTAGCGGACGGACAAGAGACCCAGTACTTC.

The CDR3 reads CAIRGTSGNYEQYF. The CDR3, as DNA: TGTGCCATCCGAGGGACTAGCGGGAACTACGAGCAGTACTTC. The chain has TRBV10-3 and TRBJ2-7; TRBD2 aligns across 13 bases. There are 14 residues in the CDR3. Germline CDR1 reads ENHRY; CDR2 reads SYGVKD. The J segment lost 3 bases and the V segment lost 8 bases, leaving 4 bases of the junction unmatched.

The chain links TRBV10-3 to TRBJ1-5, with a weak D call TRBD1 (5 bases). V lost 7 bases to trimming and J lost 4 bases, with 14 bases between them. CDR1 is ENHRY, CDR2 SYGVKD, per germline. CDR3 length: 14 residues. CDR3 DNA: TGTGCCATCAAAGCCGGGGCGGGAAATCAGCCCCAGCATTTT. This sequence encodes CAIKAGAGNQPQHF.

This chain connects TRBV7-9 to TRBJ1-2, with a tentative D call TRBD1 (5 bases). The germline gives CDR1 SEHNR, CDR2 FQNEAQ (reference sequence). The CDR3 runs 14 residues. Trimming left V 4 bases short and J 5 bases short, with 14 bases between. CDR3 DNA sequence: TGTGCCAGCAGCTCTGACGGGACCCCGTATGGCTACACCTTC. As protein: CASSSDGTPYGYTF.

The gene calls are TRBV7-2 and TRBJ2-3, with TRBD2 matching 7 bases. Per germline, CDR1 SGHTA and CDR2 FQGNSA. This CDR3 is 15 amino acids long. Unmatched junction bases numbered 19, after V lost 8 bases and J lost 11 bases. CDR3 loop: CASRPGGKPWNEQYF. CDR3 sequence (DNA): TGTGCCAGCCGGCCGGGGGGAAAGCCATGGAATGAGCAGTATTTT.

The chain joins TRBV7-9 to TRBJ2-5, with D possibly being TRBD1 (5 bases). Germline V gives CDR1 SEHNR, CDR2 FQNEAQ (reference sequence). The CDR3 sequence is 13 residues long. V shed 5 bases and J shed 8 bases, with 15 bases lying between them. Written as DNA, the CDR3 is TGTGCCAGCAGCCTTGACAGTCTCGGAACCCAGTACTTC. Amino acids: CASSLDSLGTQYF.

The J gene is TRBJ2-5, the V gene TRBV29-1; 9 nucleotides align to TRBD1. V trimming: 3 bases; J trimming: 0 bases; junction bases outside the gene matches: 8. Germline assignment: CDR1 SQVTM and CDR2 ANQGSEA. The CDR3 has 16 amino acids. In DNA form, the CDR3 reads TGCAGCGTTGATGGTCCGACAGGGGGATACCAAGAGACCCAGTACTTC. Translated: CSVDGPTGGYQETQYF. Together with reference TRBV29-1 and TRBJ2-5, the CDR3 gives the full variable domain: SAVISQKPSRDICQRGTSLTIQCQVDSQVTMMFWYRQQPGQSLTLIATANQGSEATYESGFVIDKFPISRPNLTFSTLTVSNMSPEDSSIYLCSVDGPTGGYQETQYFGPGTRLLVL.

This clonotype showed up just a few times. V gene TRBV28 combines with J gene TRBJ1-5; 7 nucleotides line up with TRBD1. The CDR3 is 15 amino acids. The germline V gene encodes CDR1 MDHEN and CDR2 SYDVKM. The ends lost 3 bases at V and 4 bases at J; junction bases unmatched: 6. The CDR3 bases are TGTGCCAGCAGTTTCGACAGGGTAGGAAATCAGCCCCAGCATTTT. This sequence encodes CASSFDRVGNQPQHF.

This clonotype showed up many times. J is TRBJ2-7 and V is TRBV6-2 or TRBV6-3; 8 bases are a match to TRBD1. The V and J ends lost 8 bases and 3 bases, in that order; junction bases with no gene match: 6. Germline loops: CDR1 MNHEY, CDR2 SVGEGT. The CDR3 is 13 residues long. CDR3 DNA sequence: TGTGCCAGCGGGCGGACAGGGATCTACGAGCAGTACTTC. Its translation: CASGRTGIYEQYF.

The chain has TRBV25-1 and TRBJ1-6; unclear D gene. Between the trimmed V and J ends, which lost 6 bases and 9 bases, there was a span of 12 bases. From germline, CDR1 is MGHDK and CDR2 SYGVNS. This CDR3 has 13 amino acids. The CDR3 region has the DNA TGTGCCAGCAGCTTAACAGAGCGTTCACCCCTCCACTTT. Translation: CASSLTERSPLHF.

The genes are TRBV11-2 and TRBJ2-7, with D tentatively TRBD2 (7 bases). The CDR3 contains 16 residues. V was shortened by 2 bases and J by 0 bases, with 14 bases between the two germline ends. Germline CDR1 and CDR2: SGHAT and FQNNGV. The CDR3 DNA follows: TGTGCCAGCAGCTTAAGGTGGGGGGGCGCCTCCTACGAGCAGTACTTC. Translating gives CASSLRWGGASYEQYF. Supplemented by reference TRBV11-2 and TRBJ2-7, the full variable domain reads EAGVAQSPRYKIIEKRQSVAFWCNPISGHATLYWYQQILGQGPKLLIQFQNNGVVDDSQLPKDRFSAERLKGVDSTLKIQPAKLEDSAVYLCASSLRWGGASYEQYFGPGTRLTVT.

The sample holds many counts of this clonotype. J is TRBJ1-5 and V is TRBV12-5; tentatively, D is TRBD1 (6 bases). V lost 2 bases and J 10 bases, leaving 9 bases between the germline ends. The CDR3 length is 12 residues. CDR1 is LGHNT, CDR2 FRNRAP, per germline. CDR3 region: CASGLMGGPQHF. The CDR3 DNA is TGTGCTAGTGGTTTGATGGGGGGCCCCCAGCATTTT.

This chain links TRBV5-5 with TRBJ2-7, with TRBD1 matching over 7 bases. Germline assignment: CDR1 SGHKS and CDR2 YYEKEE (reference sequence). The CDR3 is made up of 14 amino acids. The junction had 6 bases not matched to a gene; V was cut back by 3 bases and J by 3 bases. The CDR3 loop is CASSWRQGIYEQYF. The DNA of the CDR3 is TGTGCCAGCAGCTGGCGACAGGGTATCTACGAGCAGTACTTC.

This clonotype came up many times. The rearrangement uses TRBV20-1 and TRBJ1-5; tentatively, D is TRBD1 (6 bases). V was cut by 0 bases and J by 4 bases, with 13 bases left in between. The CDR3 consists of 15 residues. The germline V gene has CDR1 DFQATT and CDR2 SNEGSKA (reference sequence). As DNA, the CDR3 is TGCAGTGCTAGAGAAGGGGGGCGCGGGAATCAGCCCCAGCATTTT. Protein sequence: CSAREGGRGNQPQHF.

This clonotype has only a few counts. The V and J genes are TRBV5-1 and TRBJ2-3; 10 bases align to TRBD1. J gave up 1 base and V 0 bases, and 5 bases lay outside the gene matches. Germline V gene lookup returns CDR1 SGHRS and CDR2 YFSETQ. The CDR3 is 17 residues long. The CDR3 nucleotides read TGCGCCAGCAGCTTGGGACAGGGGGCGCTAGGCACAGATACGCAGTATTTT. This gives the protein CASSLGQGALGTDTQYF. Supplemented by reference TRBV5-1 and TRBJ2-3, the full variable domain reads KAGVTQTPRYLIKTRGQQVTLSCSPISGHRSVSWYQQTPGQGLQFLFEYFSETQRNKGNFPGRFSGRQFSNSRSEMNVSTLELGDSALYLCASSLGQGALGTDTQYFGPGTRLTVL.

The chain joins TRBV10-3 to TRBJ2-5; no firm D call. Germline V lookup: CDR1 ENHRY, CDR2 SYGVKD. The CDR3 length is 14 residues. Trimming stripped 4 bases from V and 4 bases from J, with 13 bases between. CDR3 amino acids: CAISVVGDGETQYF. CDR3 nucleotides: TGTGCCATCAGTGTAGTCGGCGACGGAGAGACCCAGTACTTC.

The rearrangement joins TRBV5-1 to TRBJ1-2, with TRBD1 as a possible D gene (5 bases). V shed 0 bases and J shed 4 bases, with 16 bases lying between them. Germline-derived CDR1 and CDR2 are SGHRS and YFSETQ. The CDR3 contains 16 residues. The CDR3 region has the DNA TGCGCCAGCAGCTTGGTAGGGGCAGCGGTCGGCTATGGCTACACCTTC. It is translated as CASSLVGAAVGYGYTF. Full variable domain (missing parts from reference TRBV5-1 and TRBJ1-2): KAGVTQTPRYLIKTRGQQVTLSCSPISGHRSVSWYQQTPGQGLQFLFEYFSETQRNKGNFPGRFSGRQFSNSRSEMNVSTLELGDSALYLCASSLVGAAVGYGYTFGSGTRLTVV.

The genes are TRBV7-8 and TRBJ2-7; 12 bases fit TRBD1. The J segment lost 7 bases and the V segment lost 4 bases, leaving 14 bases of the junction unmatched. The CDR3 contains 17 residues. CDR1 is SGHVS and CDR2 is FQNEAQ in the germline V gene. The CDR3 sequence is CASSSDRPGQGAREQYF. The CDR3 nucleotides are TGTGCCAGCAGCTCTGACAGACCGGGACAGGGGGCAAGGGAGCAGTACTTC.

This sequence joins TRBV20-1 and TRBJ2-2; the D is unclear. This CDR3 region has 14 residues. The V gene's germline CDR1 is DFQATT and CDR2 SNEGSKA (reference sequence). V lost 3 bases and J lost 1, with 9 bases in between. The CDR3 DNA is TGCAGTGCTAGCGTTGCAGTGAACACCGGGGAGCTGTTTTTT. Translating gives CSASVAVNTGELFF.

The chain couples TRBV4-3 to TRBJ1-2; no clear D gene. The CDR3 contains 14 residues. V lost 1 base, J lost 0 bases, and 6 bases lay in between. The germline gives CDR1 LGHNA, CDR2 YSLEER. In nucleotides, the CDR3 is TGCGCCAGCAGCCAAGGAACGACTAACTATGGCTACACCTTC. Amino acids: CASSQGTTNYGYTF.

This clonotype was seen a handful of times. The chain employs TRBV19 and TRBJ1-6, with D perhaps matching TRBD1 (6 bases). The CDR3 extends over 15 amino acids. CDR1 and CDR2 from the germline V gene are LNHDA and SQIVND (reference sequence). V was clipped by 4 bases and J by 14 bases, with 21 bases between them. The CDR3: CASSRGGTPGTTLHF. CDR3 bases: TGTGCCAGTAGTAGAGGTGGGACACCGGGTACGACCCTCCACTTT.